One sample yielded the 24 T cell receptor beta chains listed below, sequenced in a study of shared clonotypes between healthy human individuals. Sequenced by immunoSEQ multiplex PCR; TCRdb stores in-frame clones only, minus some. The sample has more than 2 million clones, around 95% seen once. Naive CD8 cells lacked CD45RO and underwent positive selection for CCR7, leaving out terminally differentiated effector memory CD45RA+ cells. The material sequenced was naive CD8+ T cells from PBMCs. Receptors were obtained from a man aged 18-30 years in good health. Some clones in this sample may be carry-over from other donors' samples.

V gene TRBV15 combines with J gene TRBJ1-2, with a weak D call TRBD1 (6 bases). Deletions cut 3 bases from V and 0 bases from J, with 11 bases between. This CDR3 comprises 15 residues. Germline values: CDR1 LNHNV, CDR2 YYDKDF (reference sequence). CDR3: CATSSKGDPNYGYTF. The CDR3 DNA follows: TGTGCCACCAGCAGCAAGGGGGACCCTAACTATGGCTACACCTTC.

The genes are TRBV27 and TRBJ2-1, with a possible D match to TRBD2 (6 bases). This CDR3 region has 15 residues. The germline CDR1 and CDR2 sequences are MNHEY and SMNVEV (reference sequence). Trimming took off 3 bases at V and 6 bases at J, with 15 bases between the two ends. CDR3 residues: CASSFGGTNRNEQFF. The DNA of the CDR3 is TGTGCCAGCAGTTTTGGCGGGACGAATCGCAATGAGCAGTTCTTC.

This chain joins TRBV28 and TRBJ1-5, with TRBD1 matching over 12 bases. The junction had 14 bases not matched to a gene; V was cut back by 6 bases and J by 2 bases. Per germline, CDR1 MDHEN and CDR2 SYDVKM. CDR3 length: 19 amino acids. The CDR3 reads CASRPELRDRGLGNQPQHF. The DNA for the CDR3 is TGTGCCAGCAGACCAGAACTCCGGGACAGGGGGCTGGGCAATCAGCCCCAGCATTTT. The full variable domain, with the rest looked up from reference TRBV28 and TRBJ1-5, is DVKVTQSSRYLVKRTGEKVFLECVQDMDHENMFWYRQDPGLGLRLIYFSYDVKMKEKGDIPEGYSVSREKKERFSLILESASTNQTSMYLCASRPELRDRGLGNQPQHFGDGTRLSIL.

As to this clone: The sample holds other DNA sequences that translate to the same CDR3. J is TRBJ2-1 and V is TRBV27; no clear D. This CDR3 has 15 residues. Germline values: CDR1 MNHEY, CDR2 SMNVEV (reference sequence). Between the trimmed V and J ends, which lost 3 bases and 0 bases, there was a span of 9 bases. The CDR3 spells CASSLRSSSYNEQFF. The CDR3 DNA is TGTGCCAGCAGTTTGCGGTCAAGCTCCTACAATGAGCAGTTCTTC.

This rearrangement joins TRBV4-2 to TRBJ2-1; D tentatively reads TRBD1 or TRBD2 (5 bases each). Germline V gene sequence: CDR1 LGHNA, CDR2 YNFKEQ. This CDR3 contains 17 residues. The V end lost 2 bases, the J end lost 0 bases, and 14 bases lay between the germline ends. CDR3 nucleotides: TGTGCCAGCAGCCAAAAGGGACCGGGATCCTCCTACAATGAGCAGTTCTTC. This encodes CASSQKGPGSSYNEQFF.

Only one count was recorded for this clone. The rearrangement joins TRBV27 to TRBJ1-1; D perhaps matches TRBD1 (5 bases). From germline, CDR1 is MNHEY and CDR2 SMNVEV (reference sequence). Between the trimmed V and J ends, which lost 5 bases and 2 bases, there was a span of 12 bases. The CDR3 consists of 14 residues. In DNA, the CDR3 is TGTGCCAGCAGTATCCGCCAGGGAAACACTGAAGCTTTCTTT. The encoded protein is CASSIRQGNTEAFF.

The rearrangement uses TRBV6-5 and TRBJ1-5; 7 bases align to TRBD1. This CDR3 comprises 15 residues. Per germline, CDR1 MNHEY and CDR2 SVGAGI. The junction had 8 bases not matched to a gene; V was cut back by 9 bases and J by 0 bases. CDR3 nucleotides: TGTGCCAGGCGTAGGGGGCGCAATAGCAATCAGCCCCAGCATTTT. Its translation: CARRRGRNSNQPQHF.

The genes are TRBV6-5 and TRBJ2-3; D remains ambiguous. CDR1 and CDR2 from the germline V gene are MNHEY and SVGAGI. There are 15 residues in the CDR3. Trimming took off 0 bases at V and 0 bases at J, with 7 bases between the two ends. As DNA, the CDR3 is TGTGCCAGCAGTTACTCGGACGCTAGCACAGATACGCAGTATTTT. It encodes CASSYSDASTDTQYF.

The rearrangement joins TRBV10-1 to TRBJ2-5, with D perhaps matching TRBD2 (5 bases). Germline CDR1 and CDR2: WNHNN and SYGVQD (reference sequence). This CDR3 contains 14 residues. The V gene lost 4 bases and the J gene lost 5 bases, with 14 bases spanning the gap. The CDR3 coding sequence is TGCGCCAGCAGTGCGGGAAATTCCCGGGAGACCCAGTACTTC. Its protein is CASSAGNSRETQYF.

On this clone: Different DNA sequences within this sample yield the same CDR3. The chain links TRBV6-5 to TRBJ2-1; D is unresolved. V shed 2 bases and J shed 0 bases, with 8 bases lying between them. Looked up from germline, CDR1 is MNHEY and CDR2 is SVGAGI. The CDR3 sequence is 15 residues long. The CDR3 loop is CASSYRVSSYNEQFF. Here the CDR3 DNA reads TGTGCCAGCAGTTACCGGGTGAGCTCCTACAATGAGCAGTTCTTC.

The gene calls are TRBV19 and TRBJ2-1; D may be TRBD1 (5 bases). V lost 3 bases to trimming and J lost 8 bases, with 17 bases between them. Germline loops: CDR1 LNHDA, CDR2 SQIVND (reference sequence). The CDR3 sequence is 15 residues long. The CDR3 DNA is TGTGCCAGTAGTATGGGGCTCCTCCAGTCCCATGAGCAGTTCTTC. Translated, it gives CASSMGLLQSHEQFF.

The DNA of the CDR3 is TGCAGCGTTGAAGATCTTCCAGGGGGGACTTCATGGTTTTTAGATACGCAGTATTTT. Protein: CSVEDLPGGTSWFLDTQYF. The V and J genes are TRBV29-1 and TRBJ2-3; D is perhaps TRBD1 (7 bases). CDR1 is SQVTM and CDR2 is ANQGSEA in the germline V gene. This CDR3 is built from 19 residues. The V end was cut by 0 bases, the J end by 5 bases, with 27 bases between.

The rearrangement joins TRBV27 to TRBJ1-2; D possibly corresponds to TRBD1 (5 bases). Germline V gives CDR1 MNHEY, CDR2 SMNVEV (reference sequence). The CDR3 totals 15 residues. Trimming cost V 6 bases and J 4 bases, with 18 bases left between them. The chain's CDR3 is CASSGTSTLLYGYTF. CDR3 nucleotides: TGTGCCAGCAGCGGGACTTCAACCCTCCTCTATGGCTACACCTTC.

The V and J genes are TRBV27 and TRBJ2-1; TRBD2 agrees at 7 bases. Germline CDR1 and CDR2: MNHEY and SMNVEV (reference sequence). This CDR3 has 14 residues. The junction had 8 bases not matched to a gene; V was cut back by 4 bases and J by 8 bases. This chain's CDR3 is CASSSWEGRHEQFF. The CDR3 region has the DNA TGTGCCAGCAGTTCTTGGGAGGGCCGACATGAGCAGTTCTTC.

The J gene is TRBJ2-3, the V gene TRBV7-8; D is unresolved. This CDR3 comprises 15 residues. The V gene lost 1 base and the J gene lost 2 bases, with 10 bases spanning the gap. Germline V gene data show CDR1 as SGHVS and CDR2 as FQNEAQ. The CDR3 spells CASSLGSLTTDTQYF. Written as DNA, the CDR3 is TGTGCCAGCAGCTTAGGGAGCCTGACCACAGATACGCAGTATTTT.

V gene TRBV28 combines with J gene TRBJ2-1, with TRBD2 identical over 7 bases. Trimming took 5 bases from V and 8 from J; bases not matched to a gene: 9. The CDR3 runs 14 residues. From germline, CDR1 is MDHEN and CDR2 SYDVKM. The CDR3 nucleotides are TGTGCCAGCAGTCCGGGACTATCAAGGGATGAGCAGTTCTTC. Protein: CASSPGLSRDEQFF.

V is TRBV27 and J is TRBJ1-1, with D possibly matching TRBD1 (5 bases). V shed 6 bases and J shed 3 bases, with 11 bases lying between them. This CDR3 spans 13 amino acids. Germline V gene data show CDR1 as MNHEY and CDR2 as SMNVEV (reference sequence). For the CDR3, the DNA is TGTGCCAGCAGGCCAGGGAGGCACACTGAAGCTTTCTTT. The encoded protein is CASRPGRHTEAFF.

J is TRBJ2-7 and V is TRBV19, with D possibly being TRBD1 (6 bases). Germline V lookup: CDR1 LNHDA, CDR2 SQIVND (reference sequence). V was shortened by 4 bases and J by 5 bases, with 12 bases between the two germline ends. This CDR3 comprises 13 residues. The CDR3: CASSRGPLNEQYF. CDR3 in DNA: TGTGCCAGTAGTAGGGGGCCTTTAAACGAGCAGTACTTC.

This sequence joins TRBV7-9 and TRBJ1-3, with D unresolved. The ends were cut back, 1 base at V and 1 base at J, with 5 bases in the middle. Per the germline V gene, CDR1 is SEHNR and CDR2 is FQNEAQ (reference sequence). The CDR3 runs 14 residues. The CDR3 bases are TGTGCCAGCAGCTTAGACCCTTCTGGAAACACCATATATTTT. It is translated as CASSLDPSGNTIYF.

The rearrangement joins TRBV28 to TRBJ2-7; 10 bases match TRBD2. Per the germline V gene, CDR1 is MDHEN and CDR2 is SYDVKM. The CDR3 contains 15 residues. V lost 2 bases and J lost 6; bases outside the gene matches: 7. Here the CDR3 DNA reads TGTGCCAGCAGTTTAGTGCCTAGCGGGAGTTTCGAGCAGTACTTC. The encoded protein is CASSLVPSGSFEQYF.

As for this clone: Other DNA sequences in this specimen translate into the identical CDR3. This chain connects TRBV19 to TRBJ1-1; unclear D gene. CDR1 is LNHDA, CDR2 SQIVND, per germline (reference sequence). The germline V and J ends were trimmed by 7 bases and 5 bases, with 11 bases remaining between them. This CDR3 contains 12 residues. The CDR3 DNA reads as TGTGCCAGTAAGGAAGGTGGAACTGAAGCTTTCTTT. This translates into CASKEGGTEAFF.

The chain employs TRBV27 and TRBJ1-4; 8 nucleotides match TRBD1. V was pared by 1 base and J by 5 bases, with 6 bases of the junction left unmatched. The CDR3 has 16 residues. The germline CDR1 and CDR2 sequences are MNHEY and SMNVEV (reference sequence). The CDR3 loop is CASSLLGAGGNEKLFF. CDR3 nucleotide sequence: TGTGCCAGCAGTTTATTAGGGGCAGGGGGCAATGAAAAACTGTTTTTT.

V usage is TRBV4-1 and J usage is TRBJ1-1; unclear D gene. CDR3 length: 16 amino acids. V lost 3 bases, J lost 4 bases, and 18 bases lay in between. Germline CDR1 is MGHRA and CDR2 is YSYEKL. In DNA form, the CDR3 reads TGCGCCAGCAGCCACCCCTGGCAGGCGTTAGGCACTGAAGCTTTCTTT. It specifies CASSHPWQALGTEAFF.

CDR3 bases: TGTGCCAGCAGCGTAAAGACCACAGATACGCAGTATTTT. Residues: CASSVKTTDTQYF. The J gene is TRBJ2-3, the V gene TRBV9; D not resolved. Germline V lookup: CDR1 SGDLS, CDR2 YYNGEE. The length of the CDR3 is 13 residues. Trimming took off 1 base at V and 2 bases at J, with 5 bases between the two ends.